This TCR beta chain was sequenced during a study of post-analysis software for immune sequencing data. Study-wide results and limits: Significantly lower normalized Chao1 diversity was found in patients with multiple sclerosis relative to controls. About 5 TRBV segments occurring more often in patients than controls included TRBV5-6, TRBV5-1 and TRBV20-1.

Every TCR beta cDNA library bore unique molecular identifiers. TCRdb reprocessed the PCR reads with MiXCR, giving one entry per CDR3 protein. The sample lists roughly 620,000 distinct CDR3 sequences; roughly two fifths were seen once. CDR1 and CDR2 (germline): MNHNY, SVGAGI (reference sequence). The CDR3 is made up of 17 amino acids. V gave up 5 bases and J gave up 0 bases, with 20 bases separating them. As concerns this clonotype: Its antigen is unidentified.

The source is a girl aged 10 to 17 with multiple sclerosis. Specimen: blood. The chain carries TRBV6-6 and TRBJ2-7; no clear D. CDR3 nucleotide sequence: TGTGCCAGCAGTCGCTCAGGCTTACTCGCGAGCTCCTACGAGCAGTACTTC. Protein: CASSRSGLLASSYEQYF.